This T cell receptor beta chain was recorded in a study of T cell clones after liver transplantation. Study summary: Apart from three HCV-positive recipients, transplants were for non-autoimmune, non-viral reasons. Standard immunosuppression, with no induction, continued until 12-24 months after transplant. Samples came pre-transplant, pre-randomization before withdrawal, and post-randomization after withdrawal ended. Findings and limits, study-wide: Compared with third party-reactive sequences, donor-reactive ones declined more, independent of withdrawal success.

Sequencing used immunoSEQ multiplex PCR; TCRdb keeps in-frame clones, though not all of them. Altogether tens of thousands of clones are present, roughly 90% being singletons, with the ten largest covering approximately 2.4%. The CDR3 is 15 residues long. V was pared by 0 bases and J by 4 bases, with 9 bases between. CDR1 is LNHNV and CDR2 is YYDKDF in the germline V gene (reference sequence). As regards this clone: Its antigen remains unidentified.

The specimen comprised CD4+ T cells from blood, sampled before liver transplant. This chain joins TRBV15 and TRBJ2-2; D gene uncertain. This sequence originates from a human donor who received a liver transplant. The CDR3 sequence is CATSRDLGGTGELFF. The DNA for the CDR3 is TGTGCCACCAGCAGAGATCTCGGCGGCACCGGGGAGCTGTTTTTT.